Presented here are 20 T cell receptor beta chains from one specimen sequenced in a study of shared clonotypes between healthy human individuals. Generated by immunoSEQ multiplex PCR, the TCRdb table keeps only in-frame clones and is missing some. The repertoire has about 800,000 clones, 95% to 97% of them found once; the top ten carry less than 0.3%. Naive CD8 cells lacked CD45RO, underwent positive selection for CCR7 and left out terminally differentiated effector memory CD45RA+ cells. Sequencing was done on a sample of naive CD8+ T cells sorted from blood. The origin of the receptors is a man aged 25 to 40 in good health.

The rearrangement joins TRBV5-6 to TRBJ1-1; maybe TRBD1 (5 bases). Germline V CDR1 and CDR2: SGHDT, YYEEEE. V shed 5 bases and J shed 1 base, with 15 bases lying between them. This CDR3 region has 15 residues. The CDR3 protein is CASSPPGRGNTEAFF. CDR3 coding DNA: TGTGCCAGCAGTCCCCCGGGACGCGGGAACACTGAAGCTTTCTTT.

This clone was picked up one time. The gene calls are TRBV5-1 and TRBJ2-2, with 7 bases fitting TRBD1. J gave up 4 bases and V 0 bases, and 12 bases lay outside the gene matches. This CDR3 region has 18 residues. Germline V gives CDR1 SGHRS, CDR2 YFSETQ. The CDR3 protein is CASSLGPTGAVSTGELFF. In DNA form, the CDR3 reads TGCGCCAGCAGCTTGGGTCCCACAGGGGCGGTTAGCACCGGGGAGCTGTTTTTT.

J is TRBJ2-3 and V is TRBV2; 14 positions match TRBD2. V lost 6 bases and J lost 6; bases outside the gene matches: 8. Germline V CDR1 and CDR2: SNHLY, FYNNEI. CDR3 length: 16 amino acids. The CDR3 reads CASSAGLAGGSDTQYF. The CDR3 region has the DNA TGTGCCAGCAGCGCCGGACTAGCGGGAGGATCGGATACGCAGTATTTT.

The chain joins TRBV2 to TRBJ1-1, with D possibly matching TRBD1 (6 bases). The CDR3 totals 15 residues. Trimming removed 7 bases from V and 2 bases from J, with 17 bases in between. The V gene's germline CDR1 is SNHLY and CDR2 FYNNEI. CDR3: CASIDPQGPNTEAFF. CDR3 coding DNA: TGTGCCAGCATTGACCCACAGGGACCCAACACTGAAGCTTTCTTT. Full variable domain (outside the CDR3, taken from reference TRBV2 and TRBJ1-1): EPEVTQTPSHQVTQMGQEVILRCVPISNHLYFYWYRQILGQKVEFLVSFYNNEISEKSEIFDDQFSVERPDGSNFTLKIRSTKLEDSAMYFCASIDPQGPNTEAFFGQGTRLTVV.

The rearrangement joins TRBV11-1 to TRBJ2-3, with a tentative D call TRBD2 (5 bases). This CDR3 spans 15 amino acids. From germline, CDR1 is SGHAT and CDR2 FQDESV (reference sequence). Trimming pared 0 bases from V and 2 bases from J, leaving 9 bases between. The CDR3 DNA is TGTGCCAGCAGCTTAGCGGGGAGTTTCACAGATACGCAGTATTTT. Amino acid sequence: CASSLAGSFTDTQYF.

The rearrangement links TRBV2 to TRBJ1-5, with 10 bases fitting TRBD1. With 2 bases clipped from V and 15 bases from J, the junction kept 16 bases outside the gene matches. The V gene's germline CDR1 is SNHLY and CDR2 FYNNEI. The length of the CDR3 is 16 residues. CDR3: CASSEKGRGTGAKLHF. Here the CDR3 DNA reads TGTGCCAGCAGTGAAAAAGGAAGGGGGACAGGGGCCAAGCTGCATTTT.

This clone came up once. The chain employs TRBV7-9 and TRBJ1-2; D is unresolved. V was trimmed by 5 bases and J by 7 bases, leaving 8 bases between them. The CDR3 is made up of 11 amino acids. Germline lookup yields CDR1 SEHNR and CDR2 FQNEAQ (reference sequence). The CDR3 sequence is CASSPTGGYTF. The CDR3 coding sequence is TGTGCCAGCAGCCCAACTGGTGGCTACACCTTC.

A remark on this clone: Distinct nucleotide sequences in the sample also encode this CDR3. CDR3 nucleotides: TGTGCCAGCAGCGGCAGGGGGGAGCTGTTTTTT. Its protein product is CASSGRGELFF. This chain connects TRBV7-9 to TRBJ2-2; D is unresolved. Germline lookup yields CDR1 SEHNR and CDR2 FQNEAQ (reference sequence). The CDR3 has 11 residues. The germline V and J ends were trimmed by 5 bases and 8 bases, with 6 bases remaining between them.

V is TRBV7-9 and J is TRBJ1-2, with no clear D. V was clipped by 2 bases and J by 4 bases, with 14 bases between them. Germline lookup yields CDR1 SEHNR and CDR2 FQNEAQ (reference sequence). The length of the CDR3 is 15 residues. The CDR3, as DNA: TGTGCCAGCAGCTTATTTGAGCTGCTTGGCTATGGCTACACCTTC. Encoded protein: CASSLFELLGYGYTF.

This clone was observed once. This sequence joins TRBV30 and TRBJ2-6; perhaps D is TRBD1 or TRBD2 (5 bases each). Germline values: CDR1 GTSNPN, CDR2 SVGIG (reference sequence). The CDR3 sequence is 13 residues long. V was clipped by 7 bases and J by 0 bases, with 7 bases between them. The CDR3 nucleotides read TGTGCCTCGGGGACCTCTGGGGCCAACGTCCTGACTTTC. It yields the protein CASGTSGANVLTF.

The chain is built from TRBV15 and TRBJ2-1; D uncertain. The CDR3 is 15 amino acids. Deletions cut 0 bases from V and 5 bases from J, with 11 bases between. Germline assignment: CDR1 LNHNV and CDR2 YYDKDF (reference sequence). The chain's CDR3 is CATSRDGERDNEQFF. CDR3 nucleotide sequence: TGTGCCACCAGCAGAGATGGGGAAAGGGACAATGAGCAGTTCTTC.

The chain couples TRBV25-1 to TRBJ2-3; D remains unclear. Trimming stripped 3 bases from V and 6 bases from J, with 16 bases between. CDR1 is MGHDK, CDR2 SYGVNS, per germline. The CDR3 has 15 residues. The CDR3 nucleotides are TGTGCCAGCAGTGATTTGGCGGTTGGATCTGATACGCAGTATTTT. Its translation: CASSDLAVGSDTQYF.

This clone has a single count. V gene TRBV27 combines with J gene TRBJ2-7, with 9 positions matching TRBD1. V was clipped by 6 bases and J by 3 bases; unmatched bases: 6. This CDR3 has 14 residues. CDR1 is MNHEY, CDR2 SMNVEV, per germline (reference sequence). The CDR3 sequence: CASSWTGEGYEQYF. As DNA, the CDR3 is TGTGCCAGCAGCTGGACAGGGGAAGGCTACGAGCAGTACTTC.

Remarks on this clone: Other DNA sequences of this sample code for an identical CDR3. The genes are TRBV9 and TRBJ1-2, with D perhaps matching TRBD1 (5 bases). Per germline, CDR1 SGDLS and CDR2 YYNGEE. Trimming removed 3 bases from V and 4 bases from J, with 7 bases in between. The CDR3 is 12 residues long. CDR3 sequence: CASSGGIYGYTF. CDR3 in DNA: TGTGCCAGCAGCGGGGGGATCTATGGCTACACCTTC.

V and J are TRBV19 and TRBJ2-1, with TRBD1 identical over 7 bases. Trimming took 2 bases from V and 3 from J; bases not matched to a gene: 4. CDR3 length equals 15 residues. CDR1 and CDR2 from the germline V gene are LNHDA and SQIVND (reference sequence). CDR3 nucleotide sequence: TGTGCCAGTAGTATAAACAGGGGCCTCTACAATGAGCAGTTCTTC. Amino acids: CASSINRGLYNEQFF.

This rearrangement joins TRBV10-3 to TRBJ2-3, with D tentatively TRBD1 (6 bases). There are 14 residues in the CDR3. V was trimmed by 7 bases and J by 4 bases, leaving 15 bases between them. Germline V gene lookup returns CDR1 ENHRY and CDR2 SYGVKD. CDR3 amino acids: CAITETGRPDTQYF. The CDR3 DNA follows: TGTGCCATCACCGAAACAGGGCGGCCAGATACGCAGTATTTT.

J is TRBJ1-1 and V is TRBV15; D possibly corresponds to TRBD1 (6 bases). Trimming stripped 9 bases from V and 1 base from J, with 12 bases between. Germline lookup yields CDR1 LNHNV and CDR2 YYDKDF (reference sequence). CDR3 length: 13 residues. CDR3 protein: CATRGTGNTEAFF. CDR3 nucleotide sequence: TGTGCCACTAGGGGGACTGGGAACACTGAAGCTTTCTTT.

The chain joins TRBV5-6 to TRBJ2-7; 9 bases match TRBD2. The germline gives CDR1 SGHDT, CDR2 YYEEEE. Trimming cost V 4 bases and J 0 bases; bases outside gene matches: 8. This CDR3 is 16 amino acids long. The DNA of the CDR3 is TGTGCCAGCAGCATCCCGACTAGCGGAAGCTCCTACGAGCAGTACTTC. Translating it yields CASSIPTSGSSYEQYF.

The gene calls are TRBV11-2 and TRBJ2-7; TRBD2 is a possible D gene (5 bases). The V gene's germline CDR1 is SGHAT and CDR2 FQNNGV. The CDR3 has 15 amino acids. The V and J ends lost 0 bases and 0 bases respectively, with 9 bases between them. The CDR3 protein is CASSLELARSYEQYF. CDR3 nucleotide sequence: TGTGCCAGCAGCTTAGAGCTAGCCCGCTCCTACGAGCAGTACTTC.

The rearrangement links TRBV4-1 to TRBJ2-3; 11 nucleotides align to TRBD2. The junction had 9 bases not matched to a gene; V was cut back by 3 bases and J by 4 bases. CDR3 length: 17 amino acids. The germline gives CDR1 MGHRA, CDR2 YSYEKL. This chain's CDR3 is CASSHADPLAGADTQYF. As DNA, the CDR3 is TGCGCCAGCAGCCATGCAGACCCACTAGCGGGAGCAGATACGCAGTATTTT.